Detailed here is one T cell receptor (beta chain). The repertoire was sequenced with immunoSEQ multiplex PCR; TCRdb's copy has only in-frame clones and lacks some. The repertoire consists of about 440,000 clones, with around 89% occurring once and the leading ten covering 4% to 5.5%. This CDR3 has 15 residues. Trimming removed 4 bases at V and 1 base at J, with 14 bases between. In germline, CDR1 is SGHNT, CDR2 YYREEE (reference sequence). This entry belongs to a study of blood T cell repertoires in COVID-19. Study in general: Some COVID-19 samples were acute and others convalescent; all came from the United States, Italy and Spain.

The material sequenced was peripheral blood. This rearrangement joins TRBV5-4 to TRBJ1-2, with D possibly matching TRBD1 (5 bases). The clonotype was recovered from a woman in her twenties or thirties with acute or convalescent COVID-19. The CDR3 loop is CASSLGVLGNYGYTF. CDR3 in DNA: TGTGCCAGCAGCCTGGGGGTCCTAGGTAACTATGGCTACACCTTC.